These 27 T cell receptor beta chains share one sample of origin, sequenced in a study of shared clonotypes between healthy human individuals. Produced via immunoSEQ multiplex PCR; TCRdb's table is partial and in-frame only. The sample contains over 950,000 clones, 60% to 80% of which appear only once. The source material was memory CD4+ T cells from PBMCs. Documented subset: CD45RA-negative fraction. The receptors were sampled from a man between 18 and 35 years old in good health. Some clones in this sample may be carry-over from other donors' samples.

J is TRBJ1-2 and V is TRBV28; D possibly corresponds to TRBD1 (6 bases). The CDR3 loop spans 13 amino acids. Germline lookup yields CDR1 MDHEN and CDR2 SYDVKM. V lost 6 bases and J 4 bases, leaving 12 bases between the germline ends. The DNA for the CDR3 is TGTGCCAGCAGGCCCCCAGGGGCCTATGGCTACACCTTC. Translation: CASRPPGAYGYTF.

The chain uses TRBV18 and TRBJ1-2, with 7 bases matching TRBD1. The CDR3 runs 14 residues. V dropped 4 bases and J dropped 8; count of bases not matched to a gene: 10. CDR1 and CDR2 (germline): KGHSH, LQKENI. CDR3 region: CASSLPGTVVGYTF. The CDR3 DNA sequence: TGTGCCAGCTCACTGCCCGGGACAGTCGTGGGCTACACCTTC.

The CDR3 nucleotides read TGTGCCAGCAGTGGCAGGTTGAACACTGAAGCTTTCTTT. Amino acid sequence: CASSGRLNTEAFF. V usage is TRBV6-1 and J usage is TRBJ1-1; D unresolved. Trimming pared 4 bases from V and 0 bases from J, leaving 6 bases between. Per the germline V gene, CDR1 is MNHNS and CDR2 is SASEGT. The CDR3 consists of 13 residues.

This clone has just a few counts. This sequence joins TRBV19 and TRBJ2-3; perhaps TRBD1 as D (5 bases). V lost 5 bases, J lost 2 bases, and 17 bases lay in between. There are 16 residues in the CDR3. From germline, CDR1 is LNHDA and CDR2 SQIVND (reference sequence). For the CDR3, the DNA is TGTGCCAGTAGTCCCGACCCAGGGCCCGACACAGATACGCAGTATTTT. It yields the protein CASSPDPGPDTDTQYF.

The chain couples TRBV7-9 to TRBJ2-1; TRBD2 might be the D (5 bases). The CDR3 covers 13 residues. Germline V gives CDR1 SEHNR, CDR2 FQNEAQ (reference sequence). V lost 4 bases and J 9 bases, leaving 13 bases between the germline ends. The DNA of the CDR3 is TGTGCCAGCAGCTCAGGAGGACTCGGTGAGCAGTTCTTC. Amino acids: CASSSGGLGEQFF.

This chain uses TRBV5-1 with TRBJ2-7; 13 nucleotides match TRBD2. Losses at the gene ends were 4 bases for V and 4 bases for J; bases not matched to a gene: 11. CDR3 length equals 17 residues. Germline values: CDR1 SGHRS, CDR2 YFSETQ. DNA of the CDR3: TGCGCCAGCAGCATAAACGGACTAGCGGGAGTTGAGTACGAGCAGTACTTC. This codes for CASSINGLAGVEYEQYF.

V gene TRBV19 combines with J gene TRBJ1-4; 7 bases are a match to TRBD1. The CDR3 runs to 14 residues. Unmatched junction bases numbered 10, after V lost 7 bases and J lost 8 bases. Germline lookup yields CDR1 LNHDA and CDR2 SQIVND (reference sequence). The CDR3 bases are TGTGCCAGTATCGGGCGAGGGGGCGCCGAAAAACTGTTTTTT. This translates into CASIGRGGAEKLFF.

With respect to this clone: A much larger clone sits a single nucleotide away, making a read error possible. Other DNA sequences of this sample code for an identical CDR3. This chain connects TRBV5-1 to TRBJ2-5; D possibly corresponds to TRBD1 (6 bases). There are 13 residues in the CDR3. Germline loops: CDR1 SGHRS, CDR2 YFSETQ. V was clipped by 1 base and J by 3 bases, with 7 bases between them. CDR3 sequence (DNA): TGCGCCAGCAGCTTGCCAGGGGAAGAGACCCAGTACTTC. It yields the protein CASSLPGEETQYF.

This sequence joins TRBV19 and TRBJ1-2; maybe TRBD1 (5 bases). Germline assignment: CDR1 LNHDA and CDR2 SQIVND (reference sequence). CDR3 length: 14 residues. V was trimmed by 3 bases and J by 0 bases, leaving 8 bases between them. CDR3 coding DNA: TGTGCCAGTAGTATCGGGGGTTCTAACTATGGCTACACCTTC. Translating gives CASSIGGSNYGYTF.

The J gene is TRBJ2-7, the V gene TRBV9, with D unclear. The germline V gene encodes CDR1 SGDLS and CDR2 YYNGEE. The V end lost 0 bases, the J end lost 2 bases, and 12 bases lay between the germline ends. This CDR3 is built from 15 residues. In nucleotides, the CDR3 is TGTGCCAGCAGCGTAGATGCCAGGAGTGCCTACGAGCAGTACTTC. Translated, it gives CASSVDARSAYEQYF.

As regards this clone: The sample has other DNA sequences that encode this CDR3 too. V is TRBV19 and J is TRBJ2-7; D unresolved. The V gene lost 3 bases and the J gene lost 2 bases, with 8 bases spanning the gap. The CDR3 contains 13 residues. Germline values: CDR1 LNHDA, CDR2 SQIVND (reference sequence). This CDR3 is CASSIGRTYEQYF. The CDR3, as DNA: TGTGCCAGTAGTATTGGACGGACCTACGAGCAGTACTTC.

V and J are TRBV7-2 and TRBJ1-5; D unresolved. The CDR3 runs to 13 residues. Germline V CDR1 and CDR2: SGHTA, FQGNSA. V was trimmed by 3 bases and J by 2 bases, leaving 5 bases between them. CDR3 coding DNA: TGTGCCAGCAGCTTCTATGGCAATCAGCCCCAGCATTTT. Its protein is CASSFYGNQPQHF.

The rearrangement joins TRBV7-3 to TRBJ2-7; 11 bases are shared with TRBD2. CDR1 is SGHTA and CDR2 is FQGTGA in the germline V gene. V was pared by 1 base and J by 2 bases, with 4 bases of the junction left unmatched. The CDR3 runs 16 residues. CDR3 nucleotides: TGTGCCAGCAGCTTAAGCGGGACTAGCGGAACCTACGAGCAGTACTTC. Its translation is CASSLSGTSGTYEQYF.

This chain uses TRBV28 with TRBJ2-1; 9 bases are shared with TRBD2. This CDR3 is 17 amino acids long. After removal of 4 bases from V and 4 bases from J, the junction contained 11 bases not matched to a gene. Germline CDR1 MDHEN, CDR2 SYDVKM. The chain's CDR3 is CASSSPSSGSPYNEQFF. The DNA of the CDR3 is TGTGCCAGCAGTTCCCCAAGTAGCGGGAGCCCTTACAATGAGCAGTTCTTC. Full variable domain (remainder filled in from reference TRBV28 and TRBJ2-1): DVKVTQSSRYLVKRTGEKVFLECVQDMDHENMFWYRQDPGLGLRLIYFSYDVKMKEKGDIPEGYSVSREKKERFSLILESASTNQTSMYLCASSSPSSGSPYNEQFFGPGTRLTVL.

The rearrangement links TRBV10-3 to TRBJ2-1; 7 nucleotides match TRBD1. Trimming cost V 6 bases and J 4 bases; bases outside gene matches: 6. CDR1 ENHRY and CDR2 SYGVKD come from the germline V gene. The CDR3 sequence is 14 residues long. In DNA, the CDR3 is TGTGCCATCAGGCAGGGGGACCGTTACAATGAGCAGTTCTTC. Translation: CAIRQGDRYNEQFF.

V and J are TRBV7-2 and TRBJ2-3; tentatively, D is TRBD1 (5 bases). This CDR3 region has 14 residues. V dropped 1 base and J dropped 2 bases, with 7 bases sitting between them. The V gene's germline CDR1 is SGHTA and CDR2 FQGNSA. CDR3 sequence reads: CASSLGGVTDTQYF. In DNA form, the CDR3 reads TGTGCCAGCAGCTTAGGGGGCGTCACAGATACGCAGTATTTT.

This rearrangement joins TRBV28 to TRBJ2-7; 8 nucleotides match TRBD2. The ends lost 3 bases at V and 5 bases at J; junction bases unmatched: 9. The CDR3 totals 15 residues. Germline CDR1 is MDHEN and CDR2 is SYDVKM. The CDR3 nucleotides read TGTGCCAGCAGTTTCGGAGGGGCGGGGGGCAACGAGCAGTACTTC. As protein: CASSFGGAGGNEQYF.

The gene calls are TRBV7-9 and TRBJ2-3; 8 nucleotides match TRBD1. This CDR3 comprises 14 residues. V was pared by 5 bases and J by 4 bases, with 5 bases of the junction left unmatched. Germline V gene sequence: CDR1 SEHNR, CDR2 FQNEAQ (reference sequence). In nucleotides, the CDR3 is TGTGCCAGCAGCCCGCAGACAGGGGCAGATACGCAGTATTTT. It translates to CASSPQTGADTQYF. Full variable domain (rest looked up from reference TRBV7-9 and TRBJ2-3): DTGVSQNPRHKITKRGQNVTFRCDPISEHNRLYWYRQTLGQGPEFLTYFQNEAQLEKSRLLSDRFSAERPKGSFSTLEIQRTEQGDSAMYLCASSPQTGADTQYFGPGTRLTVL.

With regard to this clone: The junction shows a germline mismatch at one end, possibly a read error. The rearrangement uses TRBV28 and TRBJ1-1; 9 nucleotides match TRBD1. This CDR3 contains 16 residues. Germline lookup yields CDR1 MDHEN and CDR2 SYDVKM. CDR3 nucleotides: TGTGCCAGCAGTAGCCCCTTCACAGGGGGCCTCACTGAAACTTTCTTT. The encoded protein is CASSSPFTGGLTETFF. Full variable domain (rest looked up from reference TRBV28 and TRBJ1-1): DVKVTQSSRYLVKRTGEKVFLECVQDMDHENMFWYRQDPGLGLRLIYFSYDVKMKEKGDIPEGYSVSREKKERFSLILESASTNQTSMYLCASSSPFTGGLTETFFGQGTRLTVV.

The chain uses TRBV30 and TRBJ2-5, with D tentatively TRBD1 (6 bases). The germline V gene has CDR1 GTSNPN and CDR2 SVGIG (reference sequence). CDR3 length: 15 residues. V was clipped by 2 bases and J by 1 base, with 14 bases between them. CDR3 loop: CAWSLVRGIQETQYF. For the CDR3, the DNA is TGTGCCTGGAGTTTGGTCAGGGGAATCCAAGAGACCCAGTACTTC.

V gene TRBV9 combines with J gene TRBJ2-1; 9 bases are a match to TRBD2. The ends lost 0 bases at V and 5 bases at J; junction bases unmatched: 6. The CDR3 runs 16 residues. Germline V gene lookup returns CDR1 SGDLS and CDR2 YYNGEE. This CDR3 reads CASSVALASGDNEQFF. DNA of the CDR3: TGTGCCAGCAGCGTAGCTCTGGCTAGCGGGGACAATGAGCAGTTCTTC.

Worth noting for this clone: A much larger clone sits a single nucleotide away, making a read error possible. The rearrangement joins TRBV30 to TRBJ1-1, with D hard to call. The CDR3 runs to 14 residues. CDR1 is GTSNPN and CDR2 is SVGIG in the germline V gene (reference sequence). The CDR3 is CAWSISDGGTEDFF. CDR3 sequence (DNA): TGTGCCTGGAGTATCTCGGACGGCGGCACTGAAGATTTCTTT. Based on the CDR3 plus reference TRBV30 and TRBJ1-1, the full variable domain is SQTIHQWPATLVQPVGSPLSLECTVEGTSNPNLYWYRQAAGRGLQLLFYSVGIGQISSEVPQNLSASRPQDRQFILSSKKLLLSDSGFYLCAWSISDGGTEDFFGQGTRLTVV.

Worth noting for this clone: Different DNA sequences within this sample yield the same CDR3. V gene TRBV5-8 combines with J gene TRBJ1-5; 7 bases align to TRBD1. V lost 0 bases, J lost 7 bases, and 1 base stayed unmatched. The germline V gene has CDR1 SGHTS and CDR2 YDEGEE. This CDR3 contains 13 residues. The DNA of the CDR3 is TGTGCCAGCAGCTTGGCAGGGGGGCAGCCCCAGCATTTT. Its translation: CASSLAGGQPQHF.

This clone has only a few counts. This sequence joins TRBV9 and TRBJ2-7, with 7 bases matching TRBD1. Germline CDR1 and CDR2: SGDLS and YYNGEE. The CDR3 has 13 amino acids. With 4 bases clipped from V and 12 bases from J, the junction kept 13 bases outside the gene matches. The CDR3 region has the DNA TGTGCCAGCAGCACCGGATACAGGGGAAACCTGTACTTC. Amino acids: CASSTGYRGNLYF.

This clone appeared a single time. The chain has TRBV4-2 and TRBJ2-7; 8 bases align to TRBD1. CDR3 length equals 15 residues. Losses at the gene ends were 0 bases for V and 2 bases for J; bases not matched to a gene: 3. Per germline, CDR1 LGHNA and CDR2 YNFKEQ. The CDR3 DNA reads as TGTGCCAGCAGCCAAGATCGGACAGGGCCCTACGAGCAGTACTTC. This sequence encodes CASSQDRTGPYEQYF.

The V call is TRBV6-5, the J call TRBJ2-5, with 7 bases aligning to TRBD1. Per germline, CDR1 MNHEY and CDR2 SVGAGI. V lost 6 bases, J lost 2 bases, and 6 bases stayed unmatched. This CDR3 region has 14 residues. The DNA of the CDR3 is TGTGCCAGCAGCCCCGCAGGGGGACAAGAGACCCAGTACTTC. Residues: CASSPAGGQETQYF.

This sequence joins TRBV27 and TRBJ2-7; 8 bases agree with TRBD1. Per the germline V gene, CDR1 is MNHEY and CDR2 is SMNVEV (reference sequence). Trimming removed 5 bases from V and 3 bases from J; junction bases left unmatched: 6. The CDR3 covers 14 residues. The CDR3 region is CASSTSRGLYEQYF. Written as DNA, the CDR3 is TGTGCCAGCAGTACATCCAGGGGGCTCTACGAGCAGTACTTC.